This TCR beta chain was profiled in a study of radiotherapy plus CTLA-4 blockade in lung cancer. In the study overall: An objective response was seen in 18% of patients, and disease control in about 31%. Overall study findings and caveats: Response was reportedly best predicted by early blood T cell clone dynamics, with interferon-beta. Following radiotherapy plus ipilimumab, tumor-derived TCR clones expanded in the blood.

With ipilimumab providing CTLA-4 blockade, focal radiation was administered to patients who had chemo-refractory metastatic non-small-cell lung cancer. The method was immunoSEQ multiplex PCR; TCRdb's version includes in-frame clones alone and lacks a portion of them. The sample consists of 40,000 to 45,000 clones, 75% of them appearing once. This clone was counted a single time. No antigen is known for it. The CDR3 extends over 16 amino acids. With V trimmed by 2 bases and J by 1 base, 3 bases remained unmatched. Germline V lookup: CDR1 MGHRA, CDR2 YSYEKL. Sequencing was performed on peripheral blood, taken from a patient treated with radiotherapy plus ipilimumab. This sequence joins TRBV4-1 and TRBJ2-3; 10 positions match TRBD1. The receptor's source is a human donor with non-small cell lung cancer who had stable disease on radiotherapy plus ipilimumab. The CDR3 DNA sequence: TGCGCCAGCAGCCAAACCGGGACAGGGGGCACAGATACGCAGTATTTT. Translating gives CASSQTGTGGTDTQYF.